This TCR beta chain was recorded in a study of beta chain features in type 1 diabetes. Overall study: Investigators examined roughly 99,000,000 sorted cells across all samples.

Comment on this clone: Its antigen remains unknown.

Germline V CDR1 and CDR2: SGHTA, FQGNSA. V shed 5 bases, J shed 4 bases, and the junction held 7 bases outside the gene matches. CDR3 length: 14 amino acids. Sequencing targeted expressed TCRB transcripts, as all isolated RNA had been reverse transcribed. The assay was immunoSEQ multiplex PCR, and TCRdb's table has in-frame clones only and misses some. The sample includes 300,000 to 450,000 clones, around 12% of them seen just once. Study-level results: The naive, central memory and Treg TCRB repertoires looked more alike in patients than they did in healthy donors. Patients with Type 1 diabetes showed moderately but significantly shorter TCRB CDR3s in all four CD4+ subsets.

The sample taken for sequencing was naive CD4+ T cells from blood. The TCR comes from a young woman with type 1 diabetes. The chain joins TRBV7-2 to TRBJ2-5, with 7 bases aligning to TRBD2. The CDR3, as DNA: TGTGCCAGCAGCCAGCGGACTAGGCGAGAGACCCAGTACTTC. Translated: CASSQRTRRETQYF. Complete variable domain (other parts from reference TRBV7-2 and TRBJ2-5): GAGVSQSPSNKVTEKGKDVELRCDPISGHTALYWYRQSLGQGLEFLIYFQGNSAPDKSGLPSDRFSAERTGGSVSTLTIQRTQQEDSAVYLCASSQRTRRETQYFGPGTRLLVL.